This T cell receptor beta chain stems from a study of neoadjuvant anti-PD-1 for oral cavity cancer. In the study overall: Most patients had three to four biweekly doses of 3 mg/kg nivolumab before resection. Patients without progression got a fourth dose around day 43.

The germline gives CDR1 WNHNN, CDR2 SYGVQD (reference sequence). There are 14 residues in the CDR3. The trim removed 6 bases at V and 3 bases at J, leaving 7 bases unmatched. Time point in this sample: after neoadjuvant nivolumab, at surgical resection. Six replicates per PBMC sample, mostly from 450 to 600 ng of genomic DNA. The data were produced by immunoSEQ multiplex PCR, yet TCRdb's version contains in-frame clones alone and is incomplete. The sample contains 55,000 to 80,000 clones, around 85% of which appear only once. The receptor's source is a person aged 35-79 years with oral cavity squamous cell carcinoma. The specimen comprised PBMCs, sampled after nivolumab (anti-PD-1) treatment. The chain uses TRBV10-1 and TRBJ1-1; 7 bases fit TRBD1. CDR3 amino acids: CASSPNGQDTEAFF. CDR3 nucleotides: TGCGCCAGCAGCCCAAACGGACAGGACACTGAAGCTTTCTTT.